Listed below are T cell receptor beta chains from one sample, sequenced in a study of blood T cell repertoires in COVID-19. Libraries were prepared by immunoSEQ multiplex PCR; TCRdb keeps only in-frame clonotypes and omits some of them. The sample contains about 100,000 clones, almost 80% of which appear only once. The sequencing sample was made of peripheral blood. The receptors stem from a man between 70 and 80 years old with active or convalescent COVID-19. The CDR3 runs from the conserved cysteine through the conserved F or W. The order of the fields is clone size, J gene, V gene, D gene, CDR3 protein, CDR3 DNA. A D gene is named only where the DNA matches it firmly. A row's size may be missing; if present it is once, few, many or a size class.

abundance: .; j_gene: TRBJ2-7; v_gene: TRBV2; d_gene: .; CDR3aa: CASSEPRAGEQYF; CDR3nt: TGTGCCAGCAGTGAGCCAAGGGCGGGGGAGCAGTACTTC
abundance: .; j_gene: TRBJ1-1; v_gene: TRBV29-1; d_gene: .; CDR3aa: CSVRQASEAFF; CDR3nt: TGCAGCGTTAGACAGGCCAGTGAAGCTTTCTTT
abundance: few; j_gene: TRBJ2-2; v_gene: TRBV11-3; d_gene: TRBD2; CDR3aa: CASSHSGRDAGELFF; CDR3nt: TGTGCCAGCAGCCATAGCGGGAGGGACGCCGGGGAGCTGTTTTTT
abundance: .; j_gene: TRBJ2-2; v_gene: TRBV1; d_gene: .; CDR3aa: CTSSPPPGQPNTGELFF; CDR3nt: TGCACCAGCAGCCCTCCTCCGGGACAGCCAAACACCGGGGAGCTGTTTTTT
abundance: .; j_gene: TRBJ2-7; v_gene: TRBV14; d_gene: .; CDR3aa: CASSRGGSSYEQYF; CDR3nt: TGTGCCAGCAGCCGTGGGGGGAGCTCCTACGAGCAGTACTTC
abundance: .; j_gene: TRBJ1-4; v_gene: TRBV5-1; d_gene: TRBD1; CDR3aa: CASSFFPQGAEKLFF; CDR3nt: TGCGCCAGCAGCTTTTTCCCGCAGGGGGCTGAAAAACTGTTTTTT
abundance: .; j_gene: TRBJ1-5; v_gene: TRBV10-2; d_gene: .; CDR3aa: CASSAEGLYSNQPQHF; CDR3nt: TGCGCCAGCAGTGCAGAGGGATTATATAGCAATCAGCCCCAGCATTTT
abundance: .; j_gene: TRBJ1-3; v_gene: TRBV19; d_gene: .; CDR3aa: CASSTIISGNTIYF; CDR3nt: TGTGCCAGTAGTACCATTATAAGCGGAAACACCATATATTTT
abundance: .; j_gene: TRBJ2-3; v_gene: TRBV5-1; d_gene: TRBD1; CDR3aa: CASSLLDRARRSTDTQYF; CDR3nt: TGCGCCAGCAGCTTGTTGGACAGGGCAAGGCGGAGCACAGATACGCAGTATTTT
abundance: .; j_gene: TRBJ1-3; v_gene: TRBV3-1/TRBV3-2; d_gene: .; CDR3aa: CASSQDWRYGNTIYF; CDR3nt: TGTGCCAGCAGCCAAGACTGGAGGTACGGAAACACCATATATTTT
abundance: .; j_gene: TRBJ2-3; v_gene: TRBV6-2/TRBV6-3; d_gene: TRBD2; CDR3aa: CASSHGGSTDTQYF; CDR3nt: TGTGCCAGCAGCCACGGGGGGAGCACAGATACGCAGTATTTT
abundance: once; j_gene: TRBJ1-5; v_gene: TRBV6-1; d_gene: TRBD1; CDR3aa: CASSGGTGKWSNQPQHF; CDR3nt: TGTGCCAGCAGTGGCGGGACAGGTAAATGGAGCAATCAGCCCCAGCATTTT
abundance: .; j_gene: TRBJ2-7; v_gene: TRBV15; d_gene: .; CDR3aa: CATSRDLLQTYEQYF; CDR3nt: TGTGCCACCAGCAGAGACTTGCTGCAGACATACGAGCAGTACTTC
abundance: .; j_gene: TRBJ1-3; v_gene: TRBV3-1/TRBV3-2; d_gene: TRBD1; CDR3aa: CASHRGPGNTIYF; CDR3nt: TGTGCCAGCCACAGGGGGCCCGGAAACACCATATATTTT
abundance: .; j_gene: TRBJ1-1; v_gene: TRBV7-9; d_gene: TRBD1; CDR3aa: CASSLGQGANEAFF; CDR3nt: TGTGCCAGCAGCTTAGGACAGGGGGCTAATGAAGCTTTCTTT
abundance: few; j_gene: TRBJ1-5; v_gene: TRBV27; d_gene: .; CDR3aa: CASSLTGLGNQPQHF; CDR3nt: TGTGCCAGCAGTCTCACAGGGTTGGGCAATCAGCCCCAGCATTTT
abundance: once; j_gene: TRBJ1-4; v_gene: TRBV18; d_gene: .; CDR3aa: CASSPREAEKLFF; CDR3nt: TGTGCCAGCTCACCACGAGAAGCGGAAAAACTGTTTTTT
abundance: .; j_gene: TRBJ2-5; v_gene: TRBV29-1; d_gene: TRBD2; CDR3aa: CSVVGLAGGPVETQYF; CDR3nt: TGCAGCGTCGTGGGACTAGCGGGAGGGCCGGTAGAGACCCAGTACTTC
abundance: .; j_gene: TRBJ1-1; v_gene: TRBV7-9; d_gene: TRBD1; CDR3aa: CASSETGGEAFF; CDR3nt: TGTGCCAGCAGCGAGACAGGGGGTGAAGCTTTCTTT
abundance: .; j_gene: TRBJ2-1; v_gene: TRBV4-3; d_gene: TRBD2; CDR3aa: CASSQDRSGRGSYNEQFF; CDR3nt: TGCGCCAGCAGCCAAGACAGGAGCGGGAGGGGATCCTACAATGAGCAGTTCTTC
abundance: .; j_gene: TRBJ2-5; v_gene: TRBV5-4; d_gene: .; CDR3aa: CATRTGGGETQYF; CDR3nt: TGTGCCACCAGGACCGGGGGAGGAGAGACCCAGTACTTC
abundance: .; j_gene: TRBJ2-5; v_gene: TRBV11-2; d_gene: .; CDR3aa: CASSSQETQYF; CDR3nt: TGTGCCAGCAGCTCACAAGAGACCCAGTACTTC
abundance: .; j_gene: TRBJ2-5; v_gene: TRBV3-1/TRBV3-2; d_gene: TRBD2; CDR3aa: CASSQVCSGGGKETQYF; CDR3nt: TGTGCCAGCAGCCAAGTTTGCAGCGGGGGGGGGAAAGAGACCCAGTACTTC
abundance: once; j_gene: TRBJ2-3; v_gene: TRBV19; d_gene: TRBD2; CDR3aa: CASSITSGGADTQYF; CDR3nt: TGTGCCAGTAGTATCACTAGCGGGGGGGCAGATACGCAGTATTTT
abundance: .; j_gene: TRBJ2-5; v_gene: TRBV5-1; d_gene: TRBD1; CDR3aa: CARTGGMEETQYF; CDR3nt: TGCGCCAGGACAGGGGGCATGGAAGAGACCCAGTACTTC
abundance: .; j_gene: TRBJ1-5; v_gene: TRBV21-1; d_gene: .; CDR3aa: CASSKVPRVWDSSNQPQHF; CDR3nt: TGTGCCAGCAGCAAAGTGCCCCGTGTTTGGGACTCTAGCAATCAGCCCCAGCATTTT
abundance: .; j_gene: TRBJ1-1; v_gene: TRBV14; d_gene: .; CDR3aa: CASSQRSVGGLNTEAFF; CDR3nt: TGTGCCAGCAGCCAAAGATCGGTCGGGGGACTGAACACTGAAGCTTTCTTT
abundance: .; j_gene: TRBJ2-1; v_gene: TRBV18; d_gene: TRBD1; CDR3aa: CASSPGTANNEQFF; CDR3nt: TGTGCCAGCTCACCCGGGACAGCTAACAATGAGCAGTTCTTC
abundance: .; j_gene: TRBJ2-3; v_gene: TRBV9; d_gene: .; CDR3aa: CASSVGTQGWRGADTQYF; CDR3nt: TGTGCCAGCAGCGTGGGGACTCAGGGTTGGCGCGGGGCAGATACGCAGTATTTT
abundance: .; j_gene: TRBJ2-5; v_gene: TRBV24-1; d_gene: TRBD1; CDR3aa: CATRGQGQETQYF; CDR3nt: TGTGCCACCAGAGGACAGGGCCAAGAGACCCAGTACTTC
abundance: many; j_gene: TRBJ1-6; v_gene: TRBV3-1/TRBV3-2; d_gene: .; CDR3aa: CASSQDNYNSPLHF; CDR3nt: TGTGCCAGCAGCCAAGATAACTATAATTCACCCCTCCACTTT
abundance: .; j_gene: TRBJ2-7; v_gene: TRBV18; d_gene: .; CDR3aa: CASSFGGGWQEQYF; CDR3nt: TGTGCCAGCTCTTTCGGAGGGGGCTGGCAAGAGCAGTACTTC
abundance: once; j_gene: TRBJ2-3; v_gene: TRBV6-2/TRBV6-3; d_gene: .; CDR3aa: CASSSYGLDLDTQYF; CDR3nt: TGTGCCAGCAGTTCCTATGGGCTCGATTTGGATACGCAGTATTTT
abundance: .; j_gene: TRBJ2-2; v_gene: TRBV21-1; d_gene: .; CDR3aa: CASSTASGFIAGELFF; CDR3nt: TGTGCCAGCAGCACGGCCTCGGGATTTATAGCCGGGGAGCTGTTTTTT
abundance: .; j_gene: TRBJ1-2; v_gene: TRBV7-9; d_gene: .; CDR3aa: CASSFRLTDGYTF; CDR3nt: TGTGCCAGCAGCTTTCGTCTTACGGATGGCTACACCTTC
abundance: .; j_gene: TRBJ2-3; v_gene: TRBV24-1; d_gene: TRBD1; CDR3aa: CATSDPRDRRPTDTQYF; CDR3nt: TGTGCCACCAGTGACCCTAGGGACAGGAGGCCCACAGATACGCAGTATTTT
abundance: few; j_gene: TRBJ2-2; v_gene: TRBV4-1; d_gene: .; CDR3aa: CASSPNTGELFF; CDR3nt: TGCGCCAGCAGCCCAAACACCGGGGAGCTGTTTTTT
abundance: .; j_gene: TRBJ2-1; v_gene: TRBV5-1; d_gene: TRBD2; CDR3aa: CASSLRTSGDNEQFF; CDR3nt: TGCGCCAGCAGCTTACGGACTAGCGGGGACAATGAGCAGTTCTTC
abundance: few; j_gene: TRBJ1-4; v_gene: TRBV7-2; d_gene: TRBD1; CDR3aa: CASSLDRGAGEKLFF; CDR3nt: TGTGCCAGCAGCTTAGACAGGGGGGCAGGAGAAAAACTGTTTTTT
abundance: .; j_gene: TRBJ1-1; v_gene: TRBV7-9; d_gene: TRBD1; CDR3aa: CASSLLRDRETEAFF; CDR3nt: TGTGCCAGCAGCTTACTCCGGGACAGGGAGACTGAAGCTTTCTTT
abundance: .; j_gene: TRBJ1-2; v_gene: TRBV24-1; d_gene: TRBD1; CDR3aa: CATSAQGARGYTF; CDR3nt: TGTGCCACCAGTGCCCAGGGGGCTAGGGGCTACACCTTC
abundance: .; j_gene: TRBJ1-2; v_gene: TRBV18; d_gene: .; CDR3aa: CASSPDLEAYGYTF; CDR3nt: TGTGCCAGCTCACCAGACCTAGAGGCCTATGGCTACACCTTC
abundance: few; j_gene: TRBJ2-2; v_gene: TRBV19; d_gene: .; CDR3aa: CASSINVREPNTGELFF; CDR3nt: TGTGCCAGTAGTATCAACGTCCGGGAGCCCAACACCGGGGAGCTGTTTTTT
abundance: .; j_gene: TRBJ1-2; v_gene: TRBV3-1/TRBV3-2; d_gene: TRBD1; CDR3aa: CASTSGGTANYGYTF; CDR3nt: TGTGCCAGCACCTCCGGCGGGACAGCTAACTATGGCTACACCTTC
abundance: few; j_gene: TRBJ1-2; v_gene: TRBV3-1/TRBV3-2; d_gene: TRBD1; CDR3aa: CASSRTGVGYTF; CDR3nt: TGTGCCAGCAGCCGAACAGGGGTCGGCTACACCTTC
abundance: .; j_gene: TRBJ1-5; v_gene: TRBV30; d_gene: .; CDR3aa: CAWSVRGREAHQPQHF; CDR3nt: TGTGCCTGGAGTGTACGTGGCAGGGAGGCCCATCAGCCCCAGCATTTT
abundance: .; j_gene: TRBJ1-4; v_gene: TRBV5-5; d_gene: .; CDR3aa: CASSPVGGAWEKLFF; CDR3nt: TGTGCCAGCAGCCCCGTGGGAGGGGCGTGGGAAAAACTGTTTTTT
abundance: few; j_gene: TRBJ2-1; v_gene: TRBV28; d_gene: TRBD1; CDR3aa: CASSLWVGQGNNEQFF; CDR3nt: TGTGCCAGCAGTTTATGGGTGGGACAGGGGAACAATGAGCAGTTCTTC
abundance: .; j_gene: TRBJ1-6; v_gene: TRBV10-1; d_gene: .; CDR3aa: CASSPSPAERTSSYNSPLHF; CDR3nt: TGCGCCAGCAGTCCCAGTCCAGCCGAGCGGACTAGCTCCTATAATTCACCCCTCCACTTT
abundance: .; j_gene: TRBJ1-6; v_gene: TRBV9; d_gene: .; CDR3aa: CASSVGSDRFNSPLHF; CDR3nt: TGTGCCAGCAGCGTAGGCTCCGACAGGTTTAATTCACCCCTCCACTTT
abundance: .; j_gene: TRBJ1-2; v_gene: TRBV5-1; d_gene: TRBD1; CDR3aa: CASSPGGRGLGSNYGYTF; CDR3nt: TGCGCCAGCAGCCCAGGGGGCCGGGGTCTCGGCTCTAACTATGGCTACACCTTC
abundance: many; j_gene: TRBJ1-2; v_gene: TRBV24-1; d_gene: .; CDR3aa: CATSDGNRDYGYTF; CDR3nt: TGTGCCACCAGTGATGGAAACAGGGACTACGGCTACACCTTC
abundance: once; j_gene: TRBJ1-5; v_gene: TRBV18; d_gene: .; CDR3aa: CASSPAGRSGPQHF; CDR3nt: TGTGCCAGCTCACCGGCAGGGCGCTCCGGGCCCCAGCATTTT
abundance: .; j_gene: TRBJ2-3; v_gene: TRBV6-5; d_gene: .; CDR3aa: CASSPTGSTDTQYF; CDR3nt: TGTGCCAGCAGTCCGACAGGTAGCACAGATACGCAGTATTTT